A single sample gave rise to the 8 T cell receptor beta chains below, sequenced in a study of CD8 T cells in ankylosing spondylitis. The study, taken as a whole, reports: Characteristic, it appeared, of ankylosing spondylitis blood was a TCR beta motif of several highly homologous variants.

For these TCRs, the target antigens are not known. Via MiXCR, TCRdb re-called the 5' RACE reads, giving one row per CDR3 protein. The data hold 700,000 to 1,000,000 distinct CDR3 sequences, with approximately 12% observed a single time. Sequences were obtained from blood, either unsorted or a sorted T cell fraction (not recorded which). All receptors come from a male donor with ankylosing spondylitis.

A few counts support this clonotype. The gene calls are TRBV4-2 and TRBJ2-1; TRBD1 or TRBD2 may be the D gene (6 bases each). The germline CDR1 and CDR2 sequences are LGHNA and YNFKEQ. The V end was cut by 0 bases, the J end by 9 bases, with 15 bases between. The CDR3 covers 15 residues. The CDR3 sequence is CASSQDPNGGTEQFF. The CDR3 DNA follows: TGTGCCAGCAGCCAAGATCCGAACGGGGGCACTGAGCAGTTCTTC.

This clonotype was seen only a few times. The chain combines TRBV10-3 with TRBJ2-2; 7 nucleotides agree with TRBD2. CDR3 length: 16 residues. V gave up 0 bases and J gave up 5 bases; unmatched junction bases: 6. The germline V gene encodes CDR1 ENHRY and CDR2 SYGVKD. Here the CDR3 DNA reads TGTGCCATCAGTGAGTCTCTCGGGAGGTCTACCGGGGAGCTGTTTTTT. Amino acid sequence: CAISESLGRSTGELFF.

This clonotype has only a few counts. The V gene is TRBV5-1, the J gene TRBJ2-2; D is unresolved. This CDR3 spans 14 amino acids. V lost 5 bases and J 4 bases, leaving 12 bases between the germline ends. Looked up from germline, CDR1 is SGHRS and CDR2 is YFSETQ. The CDR3 protein is CASSPLVATGELFF. The CDR3 DNA is TGCGCCAGCAGTCCGTTAGTTGCCACCGGGGAGCTGTTTTTT. Based on the CDR3 plus reference TRBV5-1 and TRBJ2-2, the full variable domain is KAGVTQTPRYLIKTRGQQVTLSCSPISGHRSVSWYQQTPGQGLQFLFEYFSETQRNKGNFPGRFSGRQFSNSRSEMNVSTLELGDSALYLCASSPLVATGELFFGEGSRLTVL.

The V and J genes are TRBV28 and TRBJ2-3; D may be TRBD1 (5 bases). With 7 bases removed from V and 0 bases from J, the gap between germline ends came to 14 bases. CDR3 size: 15 residues. The germline V gene has CDR1 MDHEN and CDR2 SYDVKM. The CDR3 loop is CASTFWGRSTDTQYF. The CDR3, as DNA: TGTGCCAGCACCTTCTGGGGCAGAAGCACAGATACGCAGTATTTT.

This clonotype was detected only a few times. This chain joins TRBV29-1 and TRBJ2-1; 9 bases align to TRBD2. Per the germline V gene, CDR1 is SQVTM and CDR2 is ANQGSEA. With V trimmed by 3 bases and J by 10 bases, 10 bases remained unmatched. There are 14 residues in the CDR3. The CDR3 loop reads CSVEKVAGEDEQFF. CDR3 DNA sequence: TGCAGCGTTGAGAAGGTAGCGGGAGAAGACGAGCAGTTCTTC.

At least ten counts were recorded for this clonotype. The genes are TRBV7-2 and TRBJ2-7, with 9 bases identical to TRBD1. V trimming: 4 bases; J trimming: 6 bases; junction bases outside the gene matches: 4. From germline, CDR1 is SGHTA and CDR2 FQGNSA. The CDR3 contains 13 residues. The CDR3 is CASSWDRELEQYF. The CDR3 bases are TGTGCCAGCAGCTGGGACAGGGAGCTCGAGCAGTACTTC.

The chain carries TRBV6-1 and TRBJ1-3; D gene unclear. This CDR3 has 13 residues. V gave up 10 bases and J gave up 0 bases, with 10 bases separating them. Germline assignment: CDR1 MNHNS and CDR2 SASEGT. CDR3 sequence (DNA): TGTGCCACCCGGGGTCCCTCTGGAAACACCATATATTTT. Its protein product is CATRGPSGNTIYF.

Worth noting for this clonotype: It may be a read error: a sequence one base away is much more abundant. The chain couples TRBV6-2 or TRBV6-3 to TRBJ1-5, with D perhaps matching TRBD1 (5 bases). In germline, CDR1 is MNHEY, CDR2 SVGEGT. The CDR3 extends over 13 amino acids. The chain's CDR3 is CASTQGSNQPRHF. In nucleotides, the CDR3 is TGTGCCAGCACCCAGGGTAGCAATCAGCCCCGGCATTTT.